The sequence of this TCR beta chain was determined in a study of blood T cell repertoires in COVID-19. Study-wide context: The origin of the acute and convalescent COVID-19 samples was the United States, Italy and Spain.

Trimming left V 3 bases short and J 4 bases short, with 7 bases between. The V gene's germline CDR1 is MNHNS and CDR2 SASEGT. The CDR3 is made up of 13 amino acids. Authors' analysis steps: Estimates of nucleated cell counts were drawn from the amplification of reference gene primers. Only in-frame clones appear in the TCRdb table, and some are missing; sequencing was by immunoSEQ multiplex PCR. Clonal size and the V and J genes are those of that table, whereas D and trimming came from the DNA. The sample contains some 110,000 clones, around 83% of which appear only once. Sequenced sample: peripheral blood. This TCR came from a man aged 65-85 years with acute or convalescent COVID-19. The V and J genes are TRBV6-1 and TRBJ1-5, with D unresolved. CDR3 loop: CASSERSNQPQHF. The CDR3 region has the DNA TGTGCCAGCAGTGAGAGGAGTAATCAGCCCCAGCATTTT.